This T cell receptor (beta chain) was documented in a study of cytotoxic CD8 clonotypes in ibrutinib-treated CLL. Sequencing was designed to attain a depth spanning 1 in 200,000 to 1 in 1 million T cells. Here immunoSEQ multiplex PCR was the method, and the copy in TCRdb shows in-frame clones only, minus some. The table shows some 46,000 clones, with around 68% occurring only once. This CDR3 comprises 14 residues. Trimming stripped 1 base from V and 3 bases from J, with 9 bases between. Germline CDR1 reads MGHRA; CDR2 reads YSYEKL. The genes are TRBV4-1 and TRBJ1-1; D gene uncertain. Sample: PBMCs, taken after 12 months of ibrutinib treatment. The TCR sequence derives from a human donor with chronic lymphocytic leukemia. The CDR3 here is CASSQGQLYTEAFF. DNA for the CDR3: TGCGCCAGCAGCCAAGGGCAGCTCTACACTGAAGCTTTCTTT.